This T cell receptor (beta chain) appears in the sequencing data of a study of CD8 T cells in Susac syndrome. This clonotype was observed once. TCR beta sequencing was performed on blood CD8+ and CD4+ T cells. The CDR3 covers 12 residues. The V end lost 2 bases, the J end lost 6 bases, and 5 bases lay between the germline ends. Germline V gene lookup returns CDR1 MGHRA and CDR2 YSYEKL. Random hexamers were used to reverse transcribe an amount of roughly 0.45 to 1 ug RNA. TCRdb re-called the immunoSEQ multiplex PCR reads through MiXCR, storing one row per CDR3 protein. This sample has hundreds of thousands of distinct CDR3 sequences, with 89% found just once.

The sample comprised CD8+ T cells from PBMCs. The rearrangement uses TRBV4-1 and TRBJ2-1; D gene ambiguous. The source of this sequence is a human donor with multiple sclerosis. The CDR3, as DNA: TGCGCCAGCAGCCAACCTTTCAATGAGCAGTTCTTC. This sequence encodes CASSQPFNEQFF.